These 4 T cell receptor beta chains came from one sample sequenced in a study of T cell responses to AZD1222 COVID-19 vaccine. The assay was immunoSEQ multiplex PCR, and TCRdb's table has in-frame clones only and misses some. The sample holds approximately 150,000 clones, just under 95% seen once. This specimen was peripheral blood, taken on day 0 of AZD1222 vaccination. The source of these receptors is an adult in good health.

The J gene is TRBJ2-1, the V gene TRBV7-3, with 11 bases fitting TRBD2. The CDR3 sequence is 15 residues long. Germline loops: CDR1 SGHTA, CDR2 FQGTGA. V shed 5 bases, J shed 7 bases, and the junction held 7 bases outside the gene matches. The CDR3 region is CASSPRLAGRNEQFF. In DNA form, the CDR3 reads TGTGCCAGCAGCCCCCGACTAGCGGGGCGGAATGAGCAGTTCTTC.

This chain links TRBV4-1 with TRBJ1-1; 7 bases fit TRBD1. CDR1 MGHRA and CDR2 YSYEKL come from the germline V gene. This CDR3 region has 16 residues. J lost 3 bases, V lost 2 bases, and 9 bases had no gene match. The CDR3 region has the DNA TGCGCCAGCAGCCAACGCGACAGGGCGGGTTACACTGAAGCTTTCTTT. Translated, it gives CASSQRDRAGYTEAFF.

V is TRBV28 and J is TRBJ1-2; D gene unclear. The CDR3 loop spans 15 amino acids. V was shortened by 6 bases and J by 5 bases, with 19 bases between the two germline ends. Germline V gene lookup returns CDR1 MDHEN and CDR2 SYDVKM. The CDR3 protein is CASSRGGSNRYGYTF. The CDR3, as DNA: TGTGCCAGCAGCAGAGGAGGCTCCAACCGATATGGCTACACCTTC.

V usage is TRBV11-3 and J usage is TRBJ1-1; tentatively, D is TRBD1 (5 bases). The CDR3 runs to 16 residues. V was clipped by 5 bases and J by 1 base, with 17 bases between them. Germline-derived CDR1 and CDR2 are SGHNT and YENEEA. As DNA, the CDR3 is TGTGCCAGCAGCAGTCGCCGGGACGGAGCGAACACTGAAGCTTTCTTT. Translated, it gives CASSSRRDGANTEAFF.